The 10 T cell receptor beta chains reported below all come from one sample, sequenced in a study of T cells in Graves' hyperthyroidism and ophthalmopathy. RNA transcripts provided the source from which TCR beta CDR3 regions were amplified. When the TCR CDR3 underwent first-round RT-PCR, the HTBI primer set was used. One entry per CDR3 protein, called by TCRdb with MiXCR from the multiplex PCR reads. This sample has about 500,000 distinct CDR3 sequences, with approximately 15% found just once. Input material: blood. Every receptor here comes from a woman aged 18-29 years with Graves' hyperthyroidism.

This clonotype was detected many times. The V call is TRBV5-1, the J call TRBJ1-1; D may be TRBD1 (6 bases). This CDR3 region has 14 residues. V lost 1 base to trimming and J lost 5 bases, with 12 bases between them. Per germline, CDR1 SGHRS and CDR2 YFSETQ. Written as DNA, the CDR3 is TGCGCCAGCAGCTTGATGGGGGCCGGTACTGAAGCTTTCTTT. It codes for CASSLMGAGTEAFF.

This clonotype was observed a handful of times. The genes are TRBV5-6 and TRBJ2-7; D call uncertain. In germline, CDR1 is SGHDT, CDR2 YYEEEE. The germline V and J ends were trimmed by 9 bases and 5 bases, with 9 bases remaining between them. The CDR3 contains 10 residues. CDR3 bases: TGTGCCATCCCGCGCCACGAGCAGTACTTC. It codes for CAIPRHEQYF.

This clonotype was picked up a small number of times. J is TRBJ2-3 and V is TRBV11-3, with D maybe TRBD2 (6 bases). CDR1 is SGHNT, CDR2 YENEEA, per germline. Trimming removed 5 bases at V and 6 bases at J, with 12 bases between. The CDR3 sequence is 13 residues long. The CDR3, as DNA: TGTGCCAGCAGCCGGGACTCCTTGGATACGCAGTATTTT. It yields the protein CASSRDSLDTQYF.

This clonotype was counted at least ten times. The V gene is TRBV12-3 or TRBV12-4, the J gene TRBJ1-5, with D hard to call. CDR3 length: 13 amino acids. V was cut by 7 bases and J by 4 bases, with 11 bases left in between. The chain's CDR3 is CASTSAVNQPQHF. The DNA of the CDR3 is TGTGCCAGCACCTCCGCGGTAAATCAGCCCCAGCATTTT.

This clonotype was detected many times. The V and J genes are TRBV11-3 and TRBJ2-1; the D gene is possibly TRBD2 (5 bases). This CDR3 is built from 12 residues. Germline lookup yields CDR1 SGHNT and CDR2 YENEEA. Trimming took 3 bases from V and 9 from J, leaving 9 bases between them. The CDR3 spells CASSLGEGEQFF. CDR3 DNA sequence: TGTGCCAGCAGCTTGGGAGAGGGTGAGCAGTTCTTC.

This clonotype was detected only a few times. The rearrangement links TRBV2 to TRBJ1-1, with D unresolved. There are 13 residues in the CDR3. With 5 bases removed from V and 7 bases from J, the gap between germline ends came to 14 bases. From germline, CDR1 is SNHLY and CDR2 FYNNEI. The CDR3 sequence: CASSPLVLVEAFF. CDR3 nucleotides: TGTGCCAGCAGTCCACTAGTTTTGGTTGAAGCTTTCTTT.

This clonotype was seen ten or more times. The gene calls are TRBV20-1 and TRBJ1-1; D unclear. Germline V gene data show CDR1 as DFQATT and CDR2 as SNEGSKA (reference sequence). The CDR3 has 14 amino acids. V was cut by 5 bases and J by 10 bases, with 23 bases left in between. DNA for the CDR3: TGCAGTGCTTCCCGCGGAGGCGACTACGATGGAGCTTTCTTT. Amino acid sequence: CSASRGGDYDGAFF.

A few counts support this clonotype. This sequence joins TRBV6-1 and TRBJ2-3; no clear D. The CDR3 has 15 residues. In germline, CDR1 is MNHNS, CDR2 SASEGT. Trimming removed 4 bases from V and 6 bases from J, with 17 bases in between. The CDR3 nucleotides are TGTGCCAGCAGTGCTCCGGGCCCTCTTGCTGATACGCAGTATTTT. Translation gives CASSAPGPLADTQYF.

In nucleotides, the CDR3 is TGTGCCAGCAGTTTATCGGGGACAGGGGAGACCCAGTACTTC. Residues: CASSLSGTGETQYF. The chain has TRBV28 and TRBJ2-5; 9 bases line up with TRBD1. This CDR3 region has 14 residues. Germline V gives CDR1 MDHEN, CDR2 SYDVKM. The V and J ends lost 1 base and 5 bases, in that order; junction bases with no gene match: 2.

The chain links TRBV15 to TRBJ1-1, with D perhaps matching TRBD1 (6 bases). Germline loops: CDR1 LNHNV, CDR2 YYDKDF (reference sequence). V dropped 3 bases and J dropped 10 bases, with 21 bases sitting between them. This CDR3 has 15 amino acids. CDR3 sequence (DNA): TGTGCCACCAGCAGCTCAACAGGGCCCCCAAGGTTAGCTTTCTTT. Its protein is CATSSSTGPPRLAFF.